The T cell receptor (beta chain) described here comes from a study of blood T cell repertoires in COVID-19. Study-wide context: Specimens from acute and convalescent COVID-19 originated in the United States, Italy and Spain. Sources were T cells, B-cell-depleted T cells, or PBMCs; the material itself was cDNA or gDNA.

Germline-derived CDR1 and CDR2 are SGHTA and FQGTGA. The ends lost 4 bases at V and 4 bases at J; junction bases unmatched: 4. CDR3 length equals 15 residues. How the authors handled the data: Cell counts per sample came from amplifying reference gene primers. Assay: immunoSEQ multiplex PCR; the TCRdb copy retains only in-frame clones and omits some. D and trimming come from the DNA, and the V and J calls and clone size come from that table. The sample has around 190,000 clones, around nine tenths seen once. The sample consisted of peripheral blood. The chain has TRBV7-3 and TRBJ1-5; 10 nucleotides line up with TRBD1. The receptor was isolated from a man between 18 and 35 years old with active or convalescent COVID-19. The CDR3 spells CASSYGTGENQPQHF. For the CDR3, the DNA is TGTGCCAGCAGCTACGGGACAGGGGAAAATCAGCCCCAGCATTTT.